Listed below are T cell receptor beta chains from one sample, sequenced in a study of blood T cell repertoires in COVID-19. The table came from immunoSEQ multiplex PCR; TCRdb's copy has only in-frame clones and leaves some out. The repertoire holds around 130,000 clones, around 80% seen once, with 10% to 15% in the top ten. Material for sequencing was peripheral blood. The source of these receptors is a woman aged 55-69 years with acute or convalescent COVID-19. CDR3s include the opening cysteine and the closing phenylalanine or tryptophan. The D gene is left open where the match is weak. Only some rows state a clone size, as once, few, many or a class for expanded clones.

>TRBV3-1/TRBV3-2|-|-|TRBJ2-7
CASSHTTRGYEQYF
TGTGCCAGCAGCCACACTACACGGGGCTACGAGCAGTACTTC
>TRBV30|TRBD1|-|TRBJ1-2
CAWSGAQNRDRGTLHYGYTF
TGTGCCTGGAGTGGGGCCCAAAACCGGGACAGGGGAACCTTACACTATGGCTACACCTTC
>TRBV7-9|TRBD1|once|TRBJ1-3
CASSLDRGFGNTIYF
TGTGCCAGCAGCCTAGACAGGGGATTCGGAAACACCATATATTTT
>TRBV30|TRBD1|-|TRBJ1-5
CAWSVPDRGNQPQHF
TGTGCCTGGAGTGTACCAGACAGGGGGAATCAGCCCCAGCATTTT
>TRBV10-1|TRBD1|-|TRBJ2-2
CASSKQGSTGELFF
TGCGCCAGCAGTAAACAGGGGTCCACCGGGGAGCTGTTTTTT
>TRBV23-1|-|-|TRBJ1-3
CASNRGNTIYF
TGCGCCAGCAATCGGGGAAACACCATATATTTT
>TRBV6-5|-|-|TRBJ1-3
CASRVRQSGNTIYF
TGTGCCAGCAGGGTCAGACAGTCTGGAAACACCATATATTTT
>TRBV2|TRBD2|-|TRBJ2-3
CASSVSGGVGNTQYF
TGTGCCAGCAGTGTAAGCGGGGGCGTGGGAAATACGCAGTATTTT
>TRBV7-9|-|-|TRBJ2-1
CASSLGRGIWFF
TGTGCCAGCAGCTTAGGAAGGGGTATTTGGTTCTTC
>TRBV9|TRBD2|-|TRBJ2-1
CASSALAGANNEQFF
TGTGCCAGCAGCGCCCTAGCGGGGGCCAACAATGAGCAGTTCTTC
>TRBV19|-|-|TRBJ1-2
CASGVEAAYGYTF
TGTGCCAGTGGGGTGGAGGCCGCTTATGGCTACACCTTC
>TRBV11-2|-|-|TRBJ1-2
CASRPPRSLTNYGYTF
TGTGCCAGCAGACCCCCCCGGTCCCTAACTAACTATGGCTACACCTTC
>TRBV6-5|-|few|TRBJ1-1
CASSYSPSSGRTEAFF
TGTGCCAGCAGTTACAGTCCTTCGTCAGGGAGGACTGAAGCTTTCTTT
>TRBV5-4|TRBD1|-|TRBJ2-5
CASSLGMGQNQETQYF
TGTGCCAGCAGCTTGGGAATGGGACAGAACCAAGAGACCCAGTACTTC
>TRBV12-5|-|-|TRBJ1-2
CASGPGSGYGYTF
TGTGCTAGTGGACCCGGGTCGGGCTATGGCTACACCTTC
>TRBV5-4|-|-|TRBJ2-2
CASSGGGSNTGELFF
TGTGCCAGCAGCGGAGGAGGTTCGAACACCGGGGAGCTGTTTTTT
>TRBV4-1|-|-|TRBJ1-5
CASSQDRETNQPQHF
TGCGCCAGCAGCCAAGATCGGGAGACAAATCAGCCCCAGCATTTT
>TRBV3-1/TRBV3-2|TRBD1|-|TRBJ1-2
CASSQFDTGVAYGYTF
TGTGCCAGCAGCCAATTTGATACAGGGGTGGCCTATGGCTACACCTTC
>TRBV6-5|TRBD2|-|TRBJ2-5
CASSPLAGTQETQYF
TGTGCCAGCAGTCCACTAGCGGGGACCCAAGAGACCCAGTACTTC
>TRBV5-4|TRBD2|-|TRBJ2-7
CASSSGGSYEQYF
TGTGCCAGCAGTTCCGGGGGGAGCTACGAGCAGTACTTC
>TRBV5-5|-|-|TRBJ1-6
CASSLFTVRNSPLHF
TGTGCCAGCAGCTTATTTACAGTCAGGAATTCACCCCTCCACTTT
>TRBV5-1|TRBD2|few|TRBJ2-3
CASSLLNPTSGGAKQYF
TGCGCCAGCAGCTTGTTAAACCCGACTAGCGGGGGGGCAAAGCAGTATTTT
>TRBV3-1/TRBV3-2|-|-|TRBJ2-3
CASSPGLSGIDTQYF
TGTGCCAGCAGCCCCGGACTCAGTGGGATAGATACGCAGTATTTT
>TRBV3-1/TRBV3-2|TRBD1|-|TRBJ1-2
CASSQGDRGQGSYGYTF
TGTGCCAGCAGCCAAGGAGATCGAGGACAGGGGTCGTATGGCTACACCTTC
>TRBV5-1|TRBD1|-|TRBJ1-1
CASSSGQANTEAFF
TGCGCCAGCAGCTCGGGACAGGCGAACACTGAAGCTTTCTTT
>TRBV10-3|TRBD1|-|TRBJ1-2
CAISESVGQGGGYTF
TGTGCCATCAGTGAGTCGGTCGGACAGGGAGGGGGCTACACCTTC
>TRBV19|-|-|TRBJ1-5
CASSGRDQPQHF
TGTGCCAGTAGTGGCCGGGATCAGCCCCAGCATTTT
>TRBV3-1/TRBV3-2|-|-|TRBJ1-6
CASSQGREGSPLHF
TGTGCCAGCAGCCAGGGCAGGGAGGGATCACCCCTCCACTTT
>TRBV30|-|-|TRBJ2-3
CAWSGTSDTQYF
TGTGCCTGGTCTGGGACTTCGGATACGCAGTATTTT
>TRBV27|TRBD1|-|TRBJ2-3
CASSSVVWTGGADTQYF
TGTGCCAGCAGCTCCGTTGTCTGGACAGGGGGCGCAGATACGCAGTATTTT
>TRBV30|TRBD1|-|TRBJ1-1
CAWSSTGGSTEAFF
TGTGCCTGGAGTTCGACAGGGGGGAGCACTGAAGCTTTCTTT
>TRBV19|-|-|TRBJ1-5
CASSRGGHDNQPQHF
TGTGCCAGTAGTAGGGGGGGACATGACAATCAGCCCCAGCATTTT
>TRBV12-3/TRBV12-4|-|-|TRBJ2-1
CASSFYGNEQFF
TGTGCCAGCAGTTTTTACGGCAATGAGCAGTTCTTC
>TRBV2|TRBD1|-|TRBJ2-3
CASTPGQGADTQYF
TGTGCCAGCACCCCGGGACAGGGCGCGGATACGCAGTATTTT
>TRBV11-2|-|-|TRBJ2-5
CASNPTGMETQYF
TGTGCCAGCAACCCTACAGGGATGGAGACCCAGTACTTC
>TRBV5-1|TRBD1|-|TRBJ1-2
CASSLGVGTGAGYTF
TGCGCCAGCAGCTTGGGGGTGGGGACAGGGGCCGGCTACACCTTC
>TRBV3-1/TRBV3-2|-|-|TRBJ1-4
CASSQESARGVFF
TGTGCCAGCAGCCAAGAAAGCGCCCGCGGGGTGTTTTTT
>TRBV18|-|-|TRBJ1-3
CASSPETVSGNTIYF
TGTGCCAGCTCACCAGAAACAGTATCTGGAAACACCATATATTTT
>TRBV14|-|-|TRBJ1-2
CASSPSATPSNYGYTF
TGTGCCAGCAGCCCCTCCGCGACACCCTCTAACTATGGCTACACCTTC
>TRBV30|TRBD1|-|TRBJ2-5
CASDRGEETQYF
TGTGCCTCGGACAGGGGAGAAGAGACCCAGTACTTC
>TRBV6-6|-|-|TRBJ1-1
CASTNRRGNTEAFF
TGTGCCAGCACCAACCGCCGGGGTAACACTGAAGCTTTCTTT
>TRBV2|-|-|TRBJ1-5
CASRDSFNQPQHF
TGTGCCAGCAGGGACAGTTTTAATCAGCCCCAGCATTTT
>TRBV20-1|-|-|TRBJ1-6
CSASTEGEGSPLHF
TGCAGTGCTAGTACTGAGGGTGAAGGGTCACCCCTCCACTTT
>TRBV6-5|TRBD1|once|TRBJ1-2
CASSYSGGANYGYTF
TGTGCCAGCAGTTACTCAGGGGGCGCAAACTATGGCTACACCTTC
>TRBV11-1|TRBD1|-|TRBJ1-2
CASSYDRGRGYTF
TGTGCCAGCAGCTACGACAGGGGGCGCGGCTACACCTTC